The T cell receptor (beta chain) described here comes from a study of PD-1 blockade in classical Hodgkin lymphoma. Whole-study findings and limits: Although disease activity or prior therapy may be involved, causes of the repertoire differences remain undefined. A significant rise in TCR diversity by C4D1 was seen for CD4+ but not CD8+ cells. Nivolumab starters within 1 year of ASCT were excluded. Complete responders started with a diversity level that resembled newly diagnosed patients at baseline.

TCRdb keeps only in-frame clones here, not all; method: immunoSEQ multiplex PCR. The sample yields approximately 90,000 clones, 83% seen once. A note on this clone: The antigen is undetermined.

The sample's time point: cycle 4 day 1 (C4D1), after more than 5 weeks of nivolumab. Every one of the patients relapsed after autologous stem cell transplantation (brentuximab vedotin exposure was variable). Germline V lookup: CDR1 SGHRS, CDR2 YFSETQ. Trimming cost V 0 bases and J 2 bases; bases outside gene matches: 2. The CDR3 is made up of 14 amino acids. Sequencing was performed on peripheral blood mononuclear cells (PBMCs), taken before the fourth cycle of nivolumab. This chain uses TRBV5-1 with TRBJ2-7, with 7 bases lining up with TRBD1. This receptor was identified in a human donor with classical Hodgkin lymphoma. CDR3 amino acids: CASSLGDSTYEQYF. The CDR3 DNA follows: TGCGCCAGCAGCTTGGGGGACAGCACCTACGAGCAGTACTTC. The full variable domain, in which reference TRBV5-1 and TRBJ2-7 provide the parts outside the CDR3, is KAGVTQTPRYLIKTRGQQVTLSCSPISGHRSVSWYQQTPGQGLQFLFEYFSETQRNKGNFPGRFSGRQFSNSRSEMNVSTLELGDSALYLCASSLGDSTYEQYFGPGTRLTVT.